This TCR beta chain was identified during a study of CD8 T cells in ankylosing spondylitis. Molecular-barcoded quantitative 5'-RACE produced these TCR beta libraries. Using its own MiXCR run on the 5' RACE reads, TCRdb lists one record per CDR3 protein. The sample yields under 950,000 distinct CDR3 sequences, roughly 19% seen once. Turning to this clonotype: Antigen: not known.

Overall study findings and caveats: A CD8+ phenotype characterized the disease-linked clones, which were relatively rare in peripheral blood. What appeared characteristic of ankylosing spondylitis blood was a TCR beta motif of eight highly homologous variants.

What was sequenced was blood, either unsorted or a sorted T cell fraction (not recorded which). The TCR comes from a male donor with ankylosing spondylitis.

The CDR3 DNA sequence: TGCAGCGCCAAAACGGAGGTAGCGGGGCCCTACAATGAGCAGTTCTTC. Translation: CSAKTEVAGPYNEQFF. The chain carries TRBV29-1 and TRBJ2-1; TRBD2 matches at 8 bases. V shed 7 bases, J shed 2 bases, and the junction held 13 bases outside the gene matches. The CDR3 is 16 amino acids. CDR1 and CDR2 from the germline V gene are SQVTM and ANQGSEA.